The 32 T cell receptor beta chains listed next were all sequenced from one sample in a study of T cell changes during pregnancy in multiple sclerosis. Produced via immunoSEQ multiplex PCR; TCRdb's table is partial and in-frame only. The top ten hold 1.5% to 2.5% of the sample, which has about 100,000 clones, around 92% seen once. Here the sequenced sample was peripheral blood, taken after pregnancy. The receptors originated from a female donor with multiple sclerosis, enrolled in a pregnancy study.

The V and J genes are TRBV20-1 and TRBJ1-1; D is unresolved. The germline gives CDR1 DFQATT, CDR2 SNEGSKA (reference sequence). This CDR3 is 11 amino acids long. The V and J ends lost 6 bases and 1 base respectively, with 6 bases between them. CDR3 protein: CSAQQNTEAFF. Here the CDR3 DNA reads TGCAGTGCCCAACAGAACACTGAAGCTTTCTTT.

The V call is TRBV6-6, the J call TRBJ1-5; perhaps TRBD1 as D (5 bases). Trimming cost V 2 bases and J 5 bases, with 13 bases left between them. Looked up from germline, CDR1 is MNHNY and CDR2 is SVGAGI (reference sequence). The CDR3 sequence is 15 residues long. CDR3 residues: CASSYRTGGDQPQHF. The CDR3 bases are TGTGCCAGCAGTTACCGCACCGGGGGAGATCAGCCCCAGCATTTT.

This clone was detected only once. This chain uses TRBV28 with TRBJ1-4; unclear D gene. Trimming removed 4 bases from V and 7 bases from J, with 10 bases in between. This CDR3 is built from 13 residues. CDR1 is MDHEN, CDR2 SYDVKM, per germline. CDR3 amino acids: CASSYPGVEKLFF. Here the CDR3 DNA reads TGTGCCAGCAGTTACCCAGGCGTTGAAAAACTGTTTTTT.

The CDR3 sequence: CASSTPLAGEGSETQYF. The CDR3 bases are TGTGCCAGCAGCACCCCCTTAGCGGGAGAAGGTTCGGAGACCCAGTACTTC. The chain has TRBV9 and TRBJ2-5; 9 nucleotides align to TRBD2. This CDR3 comprises 17 residues. V gave up 4 bases and J gave up 5 bases; unmatched junction bases: 15. CDR1 and CDR2 (germline): SGDLS, YYNGEE.

This chain connects TRBV5-1 to TRBJ2-3, with 15 bases aligning to TRBD2. This CDR3 has 17 amino acids. After removal of 4 bases from V and 4 bases from J, the junction contained 7 bases not matched to a gene. Germline CDR1 is SGHRS and CDR2 is YFSETQ. This CDR3 reads CASSTRTSGRVSDTQYF. CDR3 nucleotides: TGCGCCAGCAGCACGAGGACTAGCGGGAGGGTTTCAGATACGCAGTATTTT.

CDR3 loop: CASRIPQPGGLNQPQHF. In DNA form, the CDR3 reads TGTGCCAGCCGAATTCCCCAACCGGGAGGGCTAAATCAGCCCCAGCATTTT. The chain combines TRBV11-2 with TRBJ1-5; D unclear. V shed 8 bases and J shed 4 bases, with 24 bases lying between them. The CDR3 is made up of 17 amino acids. Germline V gene sequence: CDR1 SGHAT, CDR2 FQNNGV.

The V and J genes are TRBV19 and TRBJ2-5, with 11 bases identical to TRBD2. The CDR3 extends over 16 amino acids. Germline V gene data show CDR1 as LNHDA and CDR2 as SQIVND (reference sequence). Germline trimming cut 3 bases from V and 0 bases from J; bases unmatched to any gene: 3. In nucleotides, the CDR3 is TGTGCCAGTAGTATTAGACTAGCGGGGAACCAAGAGACCCAGTACTTC. It encodes CASSIRLAGNQETQYF. Variable domain in full (rest from reference TRBV19 and TRBJ2-5): DGGITQSPKYLFRKEGQNVTLSCEQNLNHDAMYWYRQDPGQGLRLIYYSQIVNDFQKGDIAEGYSVSREKKESFPLTVTSAQKNPTAFYLCASSIRLAGNQETQYFGPGTRLLVL.

The gene calls are TRBV5-1 and TRBJ2-7, with 9 bases fitting TRBD1. This CDR3 has 14 amino acids. Germline CDR1 SGHRS, CDR2 YFSETQ. V dropped 1 base and J dropped 2; count of bases not matched to a gene: 1. In DNA form, the CDR3 reads TGCGCCAGCAGCTTGTGGACAGGGGCCTACGAGCAGTACTTC. Its protein is CASSLWTGAYEQYF.

The rearrangement links TRBV14 to TRBJ2-1; 7 nucleotides match TRBD2. The CDR3 covers 13 residues. Per germline, CDR1 SGHDN and CDR2 FVKESK. V was pared by 4 bases and J by 8 bases, with 5 bases of the junction left unmatched. CDR3 DNA: TGTGCCAGCAGCCCGGGACTATACCATGAGCAGTTCTTC. Translating it yields CASSPGLYHEQFF.

The chain combines TRBV28 with TRBJ2-7; 8 nucleotides match TRBD2. The CDR3 covers 15 residues. The V segment lost 4 bases and the J segment 3 bases; nucleotides outside the gene matches: 8. Germline-derived CDR1 and CDR2 are MDHEN and SYDVKM. In DNA, the CDR3 is TGTGCCAGCAGTTCCGCCGCTAGCGGGTTCTACGAGCAGTACTTC. It codes for CASSSAASGFYEQYF.

The chain couples TRBV30 to TRBJ1-5; tentative D call: TRBD1 (6 bases). Trimming removed 3 bases at V and 0 bases at J, with 15 bases between. The germline CDR1 and CDR2 sequences are GTSNPN and SVGIG (reference sequence). CDR3 size: 16 residues. The CDR3 DNA reads as TGTGCCTGGAGCCTTGTACAGGGTGGTAGCAATCAGCCCCAGCATTTT. Protein sequence: CAWSLVQGGSNQPQHF. The variable domain in full, completed from reference TRBV30 and TRBJ1-5, reads SQTIHQWPATLVQPVGSPLSLECTVEGTSNPNLYWYRQAAGRGLQLLFYSVGIGQISSEVPQNLSASRPQDRQFILSSKKLLLSDSGFYLCAWSLVQGGSNQPQHFGDGTRLSIL.

This rearrangement joins TRBV6-1 to TRBJ1-6, with D tentatively TRBD1 (5 bases). Trimming removed 2 bases at V and 9 bases at J, with 11 bases between. The CDR3 totals 14 residues. Looked up from germline, CDR1 is MNHNS and CDR2 is SASEGT. The CDR3 DNA reads as TGTGCCAGCAGTGAACGGGACTATCGTTCACCCCTCCACTTT. Amino acid sequence: CASSERDYRSPLHF.

The chain uses TRBV11-1 and TRBJ2-1; TRBD2 matches 10 bases. Per germline, CDR1 SGHAT and CDR2 FQDESV (reference sequence). V lost 4 bases, J lost 1 base, and 1 base stayed unmatched. This CDR3 region has 15 residues. DNA for the CDR3: TGTGCCAGCAGCTCGGGACTAGCGTCCTACAATGAGCAGTTCTTC. Translated: CASSSGLASYNEQFF.

The CDR3 DNA follows: TGCGCCAGCAGGGGGGGGAGCACAGATACGCAGTATTTT. It specifies CASRGGSTDTQYF. The chain links TRBV10-1 to TRBJ2-3; 7 bases are shared with TRBD2. The CDR3 is 13 amino acids. The germline V gene encodes CDR1 WNHNN and CDR2 SYGVQD (reference sequence). With 6 bases clipped from V and 0 bases from J, the junction kept 0 bases outside the gene matches.

The chain couples TRBV9 to TRBJ2-2; D is ambiguous. The CDR3 runs 12 residues. The germline V and J ends were trimmed by 4 bases and 6 bases, with 7 bases remaining between them. The germline V gene has CDR1 SGDLS and CDR2 YYNGEE. The CDR3 loop reads CASSFSAGELFF. Written as DNA, the CDR3 is TGTGCCAGCAGCTTCTCAGCCGGGGAGCTGTTTTTT. Drawing the rest from reference TRBV9 and TRBJ2-2, the complete variable domain is DSGVTQTPKHLITATGQRVTLRCSPRSGDLSVYWYQQSLDQGLQFLIQYYNGEERAKGNILERFSAQQFPDLHSELNLSSLELGDSALYFCASSFSAGELFFGEGSRLTVL.

This clone occurred once. The gene calls are TRBV7-2 and TRBJ2-1; D perhaps matches TRBD1 (6 bases). Trimming took 0 bases from V and 3 from J, leaving 12 bases between them. This CDR3 is 16 amino acids long. Looked up from germline, CDR1 is SGHTA and CDR2 is FQGNSA. The CDR3 coding sequence is TGTGCCAGCAGCTTAGCAGGCTTAGGGGGCTACAATGAGCAGTTCTTC. Amino acids: CASSLAGLGGYNEQFF.

The V gene is TRBV5-6, the J gene TRBJ2-1, with D possibly being TRBD1 (5 bases). The V gene's germline CDR1 is SGHDT and CDR2 YYEEEE. V was clipped by 5 bases and J by 12 bases, with 15 bases between them. The CDR3 runs to 12 residues. In DNA form, the CDR3 reads TGTGCCAGCAGTTCCAAAACAGGTTGGCAGTTCTTC. This codes for CASSSKTGWQFF.

V is TRBV5-3 and J is TRBJ2-3; tentative D call: TRBD2 (5 bases). TRBV5-3 is an ORF, and what it does is uncertain. With 0 bases removed from V and 3 bases from J, the gap between germline ends came to 14 bases. This CDR3 is 16 amino acids long. CDR3 region: CARSLGRACCTDTQYF. In DNA, the CDR3 is TGTGCCAGAAGCTTGGGGCGGGCTTGTTGTACAGATACGCAGTATTTT.

The gene calls are TRBV7-2 and TRBJ2-7; weak D call: TRBD2 (7 bases). In germline, CDR1 is SGHTA, CDR2 FQGNSA. CDR3 length equals 14 residues. This CDR3 is CDKPGGRWFYEQYF. The DNA of the CDR3 is TGTGATAAGCCGGGGGGCCGGTGGTTCTACGAGCAGTACTTC.

The rearrangement joins TRBV9 to TRBJ2-2; D might be TRBD2 (6 bases). This CDR3 has 17 amino acids. Germline loops: CDR1 SGDLS, CDR2 YYNGEE. V was shortened by 1 base and J by 4 bases, with 17 bases between the two germline ends. CDR3 nucleotide sequence: TGTGCCAGCAGCGTAAGCGGCCGCGGGGCGGTCACCGGGGAGCTGTTTTTT. Protein sequence: CASSVSGRGAVTGELFF.

The rearrangement links TRBV5-1 to TRBJ2-1; D perhaps matches TRBD2 (6 bases). The CDR3 loop spans 17 amino acids. The V gene's germline CDR1 is SGHRS and CDR2 YFSETQ. V lost 0 bases, J lost 5 bases, and 18 bases lay in between. CDR3 sequence reads: CASSLGSGGLPDNEQFF. CDR3 coding DNA: TGCGCCAGCAGCTTGGGGTCCGGGGGTCTTCCAGACAATGAGCAGTTCTTC. The full variable domain, its missing parts supplied by reference TRBV5-1 and TRBJ2-1, is KAGVTQTPRYLIKTRGQQVTLSCSPISGHRSVSWYQQTPGQGLQFLFEYFSETQRNKGNFPGRFSGRQFSNSRSEMNVSTLELGDSALYLCASSLGSGGLPDNEQFFGPGTRLTVL.

This clone was recorded once. The V gene is TRBV29-1, the J gene TRBJ2-3, with 8 bases that match TRBD1. V lost 4 bases to trimming and J lost 5 bases; unmatched junction nucleotides: 8. The germline V gene encodes CDR1 SQVTM and CDR2 ANQGSEA. There are 14 residues in the CDR3. The DNA for the CDR3 is TGCAGCGTTGCCCGGACAGGGCAGGGAGATACGCAGTATTTT. It specifies CSVARTGQGDTQYF.

V and J are TRBV12-5 and TRBJ1-1; TRBD1 is a possible D gene (5 bases). Trimming cost V 3 bases and J 2 bases, with 10 bases left between them. The length of the CDR3 is 14 residues. Germline V gives CDR1 LGHNT, CDR2 FRNRAP. CDR3: CASGLRGPNTEAFF. CDR3 sequence (DNA): TGTGCTAGTGGTTTAAGGGGTCCCAACACTGAAGCTTTCTTT.

For the CDR3, the DNA is TGTGCCAGCAGCTTGGGCGGGGCGAACACTGAAGCTTTCTTT. This encodes CASSLGGANTEAFF. The chain combines TRBV5-4 with TRBJ1-1; maybe TRBD1 (5 bases). The CDR3 covers 14 residues. Germline V gene sequence: CDR1 SGHNT, CDR2 YYREEE (reference sequence). V lost 0 bases to trimming and J lost 1 base, with 7 bases between them.

The V call is TRBV7-2, the J call TRBJ2-7, with D perhaps TRBD2 (6 bases). CDR3 length: 15 residues. V was clipped by 0 bases and J by 4 bases, with 13 bases between them. CDR1 and CDR2 from the germline V gene are SGHTA and FQGNSA. CDR3 coding DNA: TGTGCCAGCAGCTTAGCGGCGGGGTTTGGATACGAGCAGTACTTC. Translated, it gives CASSLAAGFGYEQYF. The full variable domain, rest sourced from reference TRBV7-2 and TRBJ2-7, is GAGVSQSPSNKVTEKGKDVELRCDPISGHTALYWYRQSLGQGLEFLIYFQGNSAPDKSGLPSDRFSAERTGGSVSTLTIQRTQQEDSAVYLCASSLAAGFGYEQYFGPGTRLTVT.

The genes are TRBV27 and TRBJ2-7; tentative D call: TRBD2 (6 bases). This CDR3 has 14 amino acids. The V gene lost 4 bases and the J gene lost 7 bases, with 17 bases spanning the gap. The V gene's germline CDR1 is MNHEY and CDR2 SMNVEV (reference sequence). The CDR3 protein is CASSSNMARGEQYF. CDR3 bases: TGTGCCAGCAGTTCCAATATGGCCCGGGGGGAGCAGTACTTC.

The gene calls are TRBV5-1 and TRBJ2-1; D perhaps matches TRBD1 (6 bases). The ends were cut back, 4 bases at V and 13 bases at J, with 18 bases in the middle. Germline loops: CDR1 SGHRS, CDR2 YFSETQ. This CDR3 is 13 amino acids long. The CDR3 here is CASSQEGEFVQFF. The CDR3 nucleotides are TGCGCCAGCAGCCAAGAGGGGGAATTTGTTCAGTTCTTC.

The rearrangement joins TRBV5-1 to TRBJ2-5, with 10 bases aligning to TRBD2. V was pared by 0 bases and J by 4 bases, with 9 bases of the junction left unmatched. The CDR3 is 17 amino acids. Germline CDR1 and CDR2: SGHRS and YFSETQ. The CDR3 is CASSLASSSGSVETQYF. In DNA, the CDR3 is TGCGCCAGCAGCTTGGCATCGTCTAGCGGGAGCGTAGAGACCCAGTACTTC.

The V and J genes are TRBV18 and TRBJ2-2; TRBD1 is a possible D gene (5 bases). Trimming took 0 bases from V and 3 from J, leaving 29 bases between them. The CDR3 spans 22 residues. CDR1 is KGHSH, CDR2 LQKENI, per germline. CDR3 sequence (DNA): TGTGCCAGCTCACCACCGTATCGGTTCGTGGGGCCAGGTTTTGATGACACCGGGGAGCTGTTTTTT. As protein: CASSPPYRFVGPGFDDTGELFF.

This chain uses TRBV6-5 with TRBJ2-3; 9 bases align to TRBD2. Unmatched junction bases numbered 1, after V lost 0 bases and J lost 0 bases. The V gene's germline CDR1 is MNHEY and CDR2 SVGAGI. CDR3 length: 16 residues. The CDR3 region has the DNA TGTGCCAGCAGTTACTCCCTAGCGGGAAGCACAGATACGCAGTATTTT. Encoded protein: CASSYSLAGSTDTQYF.

The V and J genes are TRBV7-3 and TRBJ1-1; D is unresolved. From germline, CDR1 is SGHTA and CDR2 FQGTGA. The germline V and J ends were trimmed by 5 bases and 2 bases, with 15 bases remaining between them. CDR3 length: 15 residues. The CDR3 bases are TGTGCCAGCAGCCTCTCATCTACGGGTAACACTGAAGCTTTCTTT. The encoded protein is CASSLSSTGNTEAFF.

This clone was observed a few times. The chain uses TRBV11-2 and TRBJ2-7; possible D gene TRBD1, 6 bases. CDR1 is SGHAT and CDR2 is FQNNGV in the germline V gene. The V and J ends lost 8 bases and 6 bases respectively, with 17 bases between them. This CDR3 is 13 amino acids long. CDR3 in amino acids: CASSRGRGSEQYF. The CDR3 bases are TGTGCCAGCTCCCGGGGCAGGGGAAGCGAGCAGTACTTC.